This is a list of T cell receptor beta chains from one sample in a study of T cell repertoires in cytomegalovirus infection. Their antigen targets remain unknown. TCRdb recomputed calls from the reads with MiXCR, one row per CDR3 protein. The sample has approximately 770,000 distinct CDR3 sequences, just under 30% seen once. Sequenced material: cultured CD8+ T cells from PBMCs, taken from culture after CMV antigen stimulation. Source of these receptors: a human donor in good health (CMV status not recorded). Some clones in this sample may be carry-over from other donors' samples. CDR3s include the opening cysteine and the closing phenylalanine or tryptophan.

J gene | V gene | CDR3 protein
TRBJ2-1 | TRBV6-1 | CASIATEQFF
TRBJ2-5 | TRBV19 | CASSVDRGKRETQYF
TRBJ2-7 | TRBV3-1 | CASSQEWGRDEQYF
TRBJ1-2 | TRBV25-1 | CASSALTGINYGYTF
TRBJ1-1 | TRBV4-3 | CASSQDRSSLNTEAFF
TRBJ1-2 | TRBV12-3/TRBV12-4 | CASTGSHYGYTF
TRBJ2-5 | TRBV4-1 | CASSQEARERLGKETQYF
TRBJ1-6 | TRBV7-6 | CASSQAQGNSPLHF
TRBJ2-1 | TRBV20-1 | CSARGDRDYNEQFF
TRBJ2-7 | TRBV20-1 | CSARGGRDGEQYF
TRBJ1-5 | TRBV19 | CASNPWGQPQHF
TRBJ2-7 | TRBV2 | CASSEAAGGSYEQYF
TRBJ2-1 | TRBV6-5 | CASSYRGQGAINEQFF
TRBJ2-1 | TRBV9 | CASSVAGGLNEQFF
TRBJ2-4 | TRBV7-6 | CASSFPGGENIQYF
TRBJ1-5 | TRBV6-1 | CASDSYGQPQHF
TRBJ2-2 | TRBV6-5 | CASSFGRPNTGELFF
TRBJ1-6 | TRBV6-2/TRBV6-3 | CASRDRGTSPLHF
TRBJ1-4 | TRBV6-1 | CASSLEGIGEKLFF
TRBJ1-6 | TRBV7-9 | CASSYIPDRERITYNSPLHF
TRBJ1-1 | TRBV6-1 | CASTRRGDTEAFF
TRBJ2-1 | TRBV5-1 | CASSSSGTGSNEQFF
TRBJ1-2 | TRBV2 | CASSEGRQSVDGYTF
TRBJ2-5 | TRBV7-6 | CASRQKAGLGGETQYF
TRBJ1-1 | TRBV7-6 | CASSLYPMNTEAFF
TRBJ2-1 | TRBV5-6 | CASSLGGGAWNEQFF
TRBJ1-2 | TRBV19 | CASSMQSGSYGYTF
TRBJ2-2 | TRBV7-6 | CASSFFRPGLAGNLTGELFF
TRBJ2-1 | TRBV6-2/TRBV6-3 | CASSYSIPARNNEQFF
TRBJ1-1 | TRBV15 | CATSRGRTGGNTEAFF
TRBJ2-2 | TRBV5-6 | CASSSGWPGELFF
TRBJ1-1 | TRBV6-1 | CASSEGDRRQMNTEAFF
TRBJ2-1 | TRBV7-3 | CASSLNPGEPYNEQFF
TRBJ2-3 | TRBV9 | CASSVGGAYTDTQYF
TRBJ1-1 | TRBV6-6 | CASARGQGEVEAFF
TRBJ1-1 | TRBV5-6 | CASSSFATGTEAFF
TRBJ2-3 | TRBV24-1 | CATSDYRPADTQYF
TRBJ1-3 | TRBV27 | CASSFSSGLENTIYF
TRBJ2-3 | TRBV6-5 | CASSYSTARGLDTQYF
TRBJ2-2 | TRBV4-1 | CASTLQGPTGELFF
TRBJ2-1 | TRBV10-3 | CAIRRTNNEQFF